These 2 T cell receptor beta chains share one sample of origin, sequenced in a study of regulatory T cells in long-lasting Graves disease. Noted time point: persistent/refractory GD, antithyroid drugs over 5 years with positive TRAb. The TCR library was made from RNA extracted from PBMCs. CDR3 regions were amplified by Arm-PCR using iRepertoire HTBI primers to build TCR beta libraries. TCRdb used MiXCR to reprocess the multiplex PCR reads, holding one entry per CDR3 protein. The sample yields fewer than 400,000 distinct CDR3 sequences, 20% seen once. Sequences were derived from peripheral blood mononuclear cells (PBMCs), sampled when the disease was refractory, from a patient treated with antithyroid drugs. The receptors shown here come from a female donor with Graves disease.

This clonotype has a count of ten or more. The gene calls are TRBV10-3 and TRBJ2-2, with D maybe TRBD2 (5 bases). V was pared by 0 bases and J by 2 bases, with 10 bases between. The CDR3 loop spans 16 amino acids. The germline gives CDR1 ENHRY, CDR2 SYGVKD. DNA of the CDR3: TGTGCCATCAGTGAGTCGAGGGCAGCAAACACCGGGGAGCTGTTTTTT. Translation: CAISESRAANTGELFF.

CDR3 protein: CASSYSALGSYNEQFF. DNA of the CDR3: TGTGCCAGCAGTTACTCGGCGCTCGGGTCCTACAATGAGCAGTTCTTC. This chain joins TRBV6-5 and TRBJ2-1; D uncertain. V lost 0 bases to trimming and J lost 1 base, with 10 bases between them. The CDR3 extends over 16 amino acids. Germline V lookup: CDR1 MNHEY, CDR2 SVGAGI.